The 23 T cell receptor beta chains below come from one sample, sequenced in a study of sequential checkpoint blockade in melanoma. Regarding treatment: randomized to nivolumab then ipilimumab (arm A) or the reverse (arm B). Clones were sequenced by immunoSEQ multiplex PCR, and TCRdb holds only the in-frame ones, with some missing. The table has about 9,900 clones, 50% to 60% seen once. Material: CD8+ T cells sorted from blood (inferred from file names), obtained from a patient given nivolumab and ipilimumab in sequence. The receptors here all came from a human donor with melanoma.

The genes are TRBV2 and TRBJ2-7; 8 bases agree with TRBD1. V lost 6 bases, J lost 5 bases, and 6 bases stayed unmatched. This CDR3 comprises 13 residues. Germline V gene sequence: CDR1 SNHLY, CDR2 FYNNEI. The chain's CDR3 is CASRDRASDEQYF. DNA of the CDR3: TGTGCCAGCAGGGACAGGGCCTCGGACGAGCAGTACTTC.

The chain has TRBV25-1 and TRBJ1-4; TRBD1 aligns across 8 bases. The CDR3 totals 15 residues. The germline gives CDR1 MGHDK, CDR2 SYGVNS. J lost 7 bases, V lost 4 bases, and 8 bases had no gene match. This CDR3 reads CASSGGQGLVEKLFF. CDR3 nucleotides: TGTGCCAGCAGTGGAGGACAGGGACTTGTTGAAAAACTGTTTTTT.

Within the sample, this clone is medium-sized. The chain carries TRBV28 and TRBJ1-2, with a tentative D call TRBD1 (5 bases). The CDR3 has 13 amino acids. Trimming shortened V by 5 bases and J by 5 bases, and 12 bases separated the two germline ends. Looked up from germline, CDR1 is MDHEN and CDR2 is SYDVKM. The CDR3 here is CASSPPSGYGYTF. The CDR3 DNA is TGTGCCAGCAGTCCACCCTCAGGGTATGGCTACACCTTC.

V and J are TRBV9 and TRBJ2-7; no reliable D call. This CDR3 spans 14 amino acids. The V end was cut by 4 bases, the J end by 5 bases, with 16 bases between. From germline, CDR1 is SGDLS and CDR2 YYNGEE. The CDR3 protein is CASSSGDGGDEQYF. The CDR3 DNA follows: TGTGCCAGCAGCTCGGGTGACGGCGGAGACGAGCAGTACTTC.

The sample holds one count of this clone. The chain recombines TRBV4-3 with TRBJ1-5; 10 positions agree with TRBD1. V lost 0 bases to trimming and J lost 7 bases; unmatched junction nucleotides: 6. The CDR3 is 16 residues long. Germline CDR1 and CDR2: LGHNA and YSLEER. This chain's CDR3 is CASSQDGGTGEQPQHF. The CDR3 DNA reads TGCGCCAGCAGCCAAGATGGGGGGACAGGGGAGCAGCCCCAGCATTTT.

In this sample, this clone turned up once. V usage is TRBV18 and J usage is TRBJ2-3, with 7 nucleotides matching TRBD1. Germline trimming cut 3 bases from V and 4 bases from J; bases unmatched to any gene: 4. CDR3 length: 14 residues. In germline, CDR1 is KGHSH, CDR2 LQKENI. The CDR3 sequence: CASSPAGQADTQYF. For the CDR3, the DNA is TGTGCCAGCTCACCCGCCGGACAGGCAGATACGCAGTATTTT.

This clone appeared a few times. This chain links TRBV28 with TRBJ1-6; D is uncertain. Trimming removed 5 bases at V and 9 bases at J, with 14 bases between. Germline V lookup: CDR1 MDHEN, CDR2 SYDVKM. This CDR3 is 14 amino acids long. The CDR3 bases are TGTGCCAGCAGTCCCCCCGGTGAGGTTTCACCCCTCCACTTT. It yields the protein CASSPPGEVSPLHF. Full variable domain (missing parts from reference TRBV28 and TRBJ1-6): DVKVTQSSRYLVKRTGEKVFLECVQDMDHENMFWYRQDPGLGLRLIYFSYDVKMKEKGDIPEGYSVSREKKERFSLILESASTNQTSMYLCASSPPGEVSPLHFGNGTRLTVT.

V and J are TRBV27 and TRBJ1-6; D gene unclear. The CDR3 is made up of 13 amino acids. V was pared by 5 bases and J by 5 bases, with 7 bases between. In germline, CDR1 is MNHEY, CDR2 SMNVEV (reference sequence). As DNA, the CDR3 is TGTGCCAGCAGTCTACGGGATAATTCACCCCTCCACTTT. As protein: CASSLRDNSPLHF.

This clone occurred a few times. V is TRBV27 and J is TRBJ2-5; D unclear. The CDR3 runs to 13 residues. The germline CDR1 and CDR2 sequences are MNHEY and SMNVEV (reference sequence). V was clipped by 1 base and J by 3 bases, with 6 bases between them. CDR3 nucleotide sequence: TGTGCCAGCAGTTTATTAACAGAAGAGACCCAGTACTTC. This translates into CASSLLTEETQYF.

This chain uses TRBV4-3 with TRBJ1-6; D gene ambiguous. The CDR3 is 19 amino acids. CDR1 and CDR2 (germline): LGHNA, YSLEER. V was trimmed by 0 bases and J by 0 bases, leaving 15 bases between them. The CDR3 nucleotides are TGCGCCAGCAGCCAAGATATCGGACGTGGACTCTCCTATAATTCACCCCTCCACTTT. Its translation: CASSQDIGRGLSYNSPLHF.

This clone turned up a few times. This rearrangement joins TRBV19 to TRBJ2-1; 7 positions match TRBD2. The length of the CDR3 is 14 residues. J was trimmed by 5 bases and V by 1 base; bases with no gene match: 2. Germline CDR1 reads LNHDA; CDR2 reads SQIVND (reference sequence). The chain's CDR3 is CASSIGGTNNEQFF. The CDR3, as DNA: TGTGCCAGTAGTATAGGCGGGACTAACAATGAGCAGTTCTTC.

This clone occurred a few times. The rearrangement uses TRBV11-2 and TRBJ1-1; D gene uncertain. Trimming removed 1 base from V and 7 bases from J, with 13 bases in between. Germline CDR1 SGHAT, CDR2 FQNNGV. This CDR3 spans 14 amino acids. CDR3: CASSLVFPDNEAFF. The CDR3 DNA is TGTGCCAGCAGCTTAGTATTTCCTGACAATGAAGCTTTCTTT.

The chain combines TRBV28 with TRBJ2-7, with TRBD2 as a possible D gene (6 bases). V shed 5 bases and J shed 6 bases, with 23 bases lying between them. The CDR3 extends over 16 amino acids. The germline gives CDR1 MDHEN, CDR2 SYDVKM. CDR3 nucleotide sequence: TGTGCCAGCAGTCCGTCAGCCGGGACTGGAAGGTCCGAGCAGTACTTC. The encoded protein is CASSPSAGTGRSEQYF.

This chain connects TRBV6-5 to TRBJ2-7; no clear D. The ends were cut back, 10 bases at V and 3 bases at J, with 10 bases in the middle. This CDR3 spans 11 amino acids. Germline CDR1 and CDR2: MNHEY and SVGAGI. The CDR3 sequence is CATRRGYEQYF. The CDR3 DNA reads TGTGCCACCCGGAGAGGCTACGAGCAGTACTTC.

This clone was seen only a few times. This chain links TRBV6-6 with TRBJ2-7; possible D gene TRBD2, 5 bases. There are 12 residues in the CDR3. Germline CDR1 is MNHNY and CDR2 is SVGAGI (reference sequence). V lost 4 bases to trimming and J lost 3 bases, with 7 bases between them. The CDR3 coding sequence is TGTGCCAGCAGTTGGGGAGTCTACGAGCAGTACTTC. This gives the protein CASSWGVYEQYF.

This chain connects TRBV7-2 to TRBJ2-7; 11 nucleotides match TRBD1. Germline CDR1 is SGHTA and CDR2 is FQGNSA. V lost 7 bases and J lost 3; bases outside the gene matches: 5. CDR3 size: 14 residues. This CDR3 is CASTPGTGGYEQYF. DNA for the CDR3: TGTGCCAGCACTCCCGGGACAGGGGGCTACGAGCAGTACTTC.

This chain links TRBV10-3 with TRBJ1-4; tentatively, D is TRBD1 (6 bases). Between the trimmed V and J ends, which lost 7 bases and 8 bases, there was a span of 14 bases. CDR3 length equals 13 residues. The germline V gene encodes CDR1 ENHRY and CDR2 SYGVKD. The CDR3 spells CAIKGVLGEKLFF. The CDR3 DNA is TGTGCCATCAAGGGGGTTCTAGGAGAAAAACTGTTTTTT.

The CDR3 region is CASSLPHRTSGGAGGELFF. The CDR3 region has the DNA TGTGCCAGCAGCCTCCCACACCGGACTAGCGGGGGGGCCGGCGGGGAGCTGTTTTTT. This chain connects TRBV7-8 to TRBJ2-2; 15 bases are a match to TRBD2. The CDR3 is 19 residues long. From germline, CDR1 is SGHVS and CDR2 FQNEAQ. The trim removed 5 bases at V and 7 bases at J, leaving 14 bases unmatched.

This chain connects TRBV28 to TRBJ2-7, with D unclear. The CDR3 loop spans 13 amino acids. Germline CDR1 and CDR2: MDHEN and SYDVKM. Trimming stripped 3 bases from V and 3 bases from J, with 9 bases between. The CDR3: CASSLNRGYEQYF. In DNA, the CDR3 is TGTGCCAGCAGTTTGAATAGAGGCTACGAGCAGTACTTC.

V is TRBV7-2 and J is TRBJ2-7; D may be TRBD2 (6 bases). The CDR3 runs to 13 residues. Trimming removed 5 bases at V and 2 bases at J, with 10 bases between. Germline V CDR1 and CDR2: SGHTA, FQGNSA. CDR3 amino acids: CASSPSGAYEQYF. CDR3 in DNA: TGTGCCAGCAGCCCCTCGGGAGCCTACGAGCAGTACTTC.

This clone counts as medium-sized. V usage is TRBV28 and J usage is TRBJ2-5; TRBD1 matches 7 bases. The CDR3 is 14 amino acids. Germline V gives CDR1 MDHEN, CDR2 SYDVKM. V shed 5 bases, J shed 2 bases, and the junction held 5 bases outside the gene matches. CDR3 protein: CASSPTGAQETQYF. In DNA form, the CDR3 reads TGTGCCAGCAGTCCCACAGGGGCACAAGAGACCCAGTACTTC.

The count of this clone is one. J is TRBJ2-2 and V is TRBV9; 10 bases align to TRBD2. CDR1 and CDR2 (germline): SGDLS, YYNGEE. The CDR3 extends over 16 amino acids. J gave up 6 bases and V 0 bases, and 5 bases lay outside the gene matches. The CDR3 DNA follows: TGTGCCAGCAGCGTAGGGGTTAGCGGGGGGCCCGGGGAGCTGTTTTTT. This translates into CASSVGVSGGPGELFF.

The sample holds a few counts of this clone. The CDR3 sequence: CASSVDQAYEQYF. The DNA for the CDR3 is TGTGCCAGCAGCGTAGATCAGGCCTACGAGCAGTACTTC. This chain joins TRBV9 and TRBJ2-7, with no clear D. CDR3 size: 13 residues. CDR1 is SGDLS and CDR2 is YYNGEE in the germline V gene. V was pared by 0 bases and J by 2 bases, with 6 bases between. The whole variable domain, filled in from reference TRBV9 and TRBJ2-7, reads DSGVTQTPKHLITATGQRVTLRCSPRSGDLSVYWYQQSLDQGLQFLIQYYNGEERAKGNILERFSAQQFPDLHSELNLSSLELGDSALYFCASSVDQAYEQYFGPGTRLTVT.